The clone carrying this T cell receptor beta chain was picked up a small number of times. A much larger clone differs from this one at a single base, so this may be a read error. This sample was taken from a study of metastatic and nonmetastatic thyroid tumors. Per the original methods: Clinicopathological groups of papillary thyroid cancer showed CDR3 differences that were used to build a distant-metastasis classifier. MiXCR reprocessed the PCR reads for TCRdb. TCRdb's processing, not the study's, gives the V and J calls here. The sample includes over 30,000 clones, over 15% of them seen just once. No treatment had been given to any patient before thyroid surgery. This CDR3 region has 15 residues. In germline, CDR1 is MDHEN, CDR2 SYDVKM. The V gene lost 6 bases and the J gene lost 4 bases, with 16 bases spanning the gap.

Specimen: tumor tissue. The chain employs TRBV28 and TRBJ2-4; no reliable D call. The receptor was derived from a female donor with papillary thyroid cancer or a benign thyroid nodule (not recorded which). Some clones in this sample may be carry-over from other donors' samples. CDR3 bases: TGTGCCAGCAGCCCCCCCTGGGTATCGAAAAACATTCAGTACTTC. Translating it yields CASSPPWVSKNIQYF.